This TCR beta chain was obtained from a study of memory CD4+ T cells and cytomegalovirus serostatus. Regarding the study as a whole: CMV serostatus prediction reached median AUC approximately 0.96, or 0.89 with US-trained model.

How the authors handled the data: Out-of-frame sequences were removed, leaving 2 million to 2.5 million distinct TCRbeta sequences. Measured with immunoSEQ multiplex PCR; TCRdb has only the in-frame clones, and not every one. Clone size and the V and J calls come from that table; the DNA yielded D and trimming. The data show about 41,000 clones, roughly three quarters seen once. The sort gate was single viable CD3+CD4+CD8-CD45RO+ cells for memory CD4+ T cells. Note on this clone: Its antigen is undetermined.

Material: memory CD4+ T cells from blood. The source of this sequence is an adult in good health and CMV-seronegative.

CDR3 DNA sequence: TGTGCCAGCAGTGGCCACCCCCAAGAGACCCAGTACTTC. It translates to CASSGHPQETQYF. This chain uses TRBV5-5 with TRBJ2-5; D unresolved. The CDR3 consists of 13 residues. The germline V gene encodes CDR1 SGHKS and CDR2 YYEKEE (reference sequence). Trimming removed 5 bases at V and 1 base at J, with 9 bases between. Supplemented by reference TRBV5-5 and TRBJ2-5, the full variable domain reads DAGVTQSPTHLIKTRGQQVTLRCSPISGHKSVSWYQQVLGQGPQFIFQYYEKEERGRGNFPDRFSARQFPNYSSELNVNALLLGDSALYLCASSGHPQETQYFGPGTRLLVL.